This passage covers 15 T cell receptor beta chains from one sample sequenced in a study of cytotoxic CD8 clonotypes in ibrutinib-treated CLL. TCRdb's copy holds only in-frame clones and misses some; the assay was immunoSEQ multiplex PCR. The sample has 130,000 or so clones; 80% to 90% are singletons. This material consisted of PBMCs, taken after 24 months of ibrutinib treatment. These receptors all stem from a human donor with chronic lymphocytic leukemia.

The CDR3 reads CASSSSTVYNEQFF. Here the CDR3 DNA reads TGTGCCAGCAGCTCATCGACGGTTTACAATGAGCAGTTCTTC. V usage is TRBV7-9 and J usage is TRBJ2-1, with unresolved D. The V end lost 4 bases, the J end lost 4 bases, and 11 bases lay between the germline ends. CDR1 and CDR2 from the germline V gene are SEHNR and FQNEAQ (reference sequence). The CDR3 is 14 amino acids.

This clone came up once. This chain links TRBV30 with TRBJ1-2; D is ambiguous. The CDR3 has 13 residues. Trimming removed 2 bases from V and 7 bases from J, with 14 bases in between. Looked up from germline, CDR1 is GTSNPN and CDR2 is SVGIG (reference sequence). The CDR3 sequence is CAWSPARLGGYTF. Here the CDR3 DNA reads TGTGCCTGGAGTCCCGCACGCCTCGGTGGCTACACCTTC.

This clone has a handful of counts. This sequence joins TRBV5-1 and TRBJ1-6; the D is unclear. This CDR3 comprises 15 residues. Germline V gene lookup returns CDR1 SGHRS and CDR2 YFSETQ. The ends were cut back, 0 bases at V and 14 bases at J, with 18 bases in the middle. CDR3 in DNA: TGCGCCAGCAGCTTGGAAATGGGTAGGGAGGGTACCCTCCACTTT. Translating it yields CASSLEMGREGTLHF.

This chain joins TRBV7-2 and TRBJ1-1; D not resolved. Germline CDR1 SGHTA, CDR2 FQGNSA. This CDR3 spans 13 amino acids. The V end lost 4 bases, the J end lost 4 bases, and 10 bases lay between the germline ends. CDR3 loop: CASSSKRGTEAFF. Here the CDR3 DNA reads TGTGCCAGCAGCTCGAAAAGAGGCACTGAAGCTTTCTTT. The variable domain in full, completed from reference TRBV7-2 and TRBJ1-1, reads GAGVSQSPSNKVTEKGKDVELRCDPISGHTALYWYRQSLGQGLEFLIYFQGNSAPDKSGLPSDRFSAERTGGSVSTLTIQRTQQEDSAVYLCASSSKRGTEAFFGQGTRLTVV.

V usage is TRBV28 and J usage is TRBJ1-5; TRBD1 might be the D (5 bases). The CDR3 runs to 16 residues. V was shortened by 3 bases and J by 0 bases, with 12 bases between the two germline ends. Germline lookup yields CDR1 MDHEN and CDR2 SYDVKM. CDR3 sequence (DNA): TGTGCCAGCAGTTTGCGGGCAGGGAATAGCAATCAGCCCCAGCATTTT. It encodes CASSLRAGNSNQPQHF.

This chain connects TRBV6-6 to TRBJ2-7, with D perhaps matching TRBD1 (5 bases). Germline CDR1 is MNHNY and CDR2 is SVGAGI (reference sequence). This CDR3 contains 14 residues. The germline V and J ends were trimmed by 4 bases and 3 bases, with 13 bases remaining between them. CDR3 in amino acids: CASSFNRIGYEQYF. CDR3 sequence (DNA): TGTGCCAGCAGTTTCAACAGGATTGGCTACGAGCAGTACTTC.

The genes are TRBV11-2 and TRBJ1-1; no firm D call. CDR1 is SGHAT and CDR2 is FQNNGV in the germline V gene. The V end lost 0 bases, the J end lost 1 base, and 6 bases lay between the germline ends. The length of the CDR3 is 14 residues. Here the CDR3 reads CASSLERTNTEAFF. The CDR3 DNA is TGTGCCAGCAGCTTAGAGAGAACGAACACTGAAGCTTTCTTT.

This chain links TRBV9 with TRBJ2-2; 8 nucleotides agree with TRBD1. J lost 2 bases, V lost 3 bases, and 6 bases had no gene match. CDR1 and CDR2 from the germline V gene are SGDLS and YYNGEE. CDR3 length: 16 residues. CDR3 nucleotides: TGTGCCAGCAGCGCTCGGACAGGGACTAACACCGGGGAGCTGTTTTTT. Translated: CASSARTGTNTGELFF. Complete variable domain (other parts from reference TRBV9 and TRBJ2-2): DSGVTQTPKHLITATGQRVTLRCSPRSGDLSVYWYQQSLDQGLQFLIQYYNGEERAKGNILERFSAQQFPDLHSELNLSSLELGDSALYFCASSARTGTNTGELFFGEGSRLTVL.

V and J are TRBV5-1 and TRBJ2-1; weak D call: TRBD1 (6 bases). Germline V gene lookup returns CDR1 SGHRS and CDR2 YFSETQ. The CDR3 is made up of 17 amino acids. V shed 0 bases and J shed 5 bases, with 18 bases lying between them. CDR3 sequence reads: CASSLELQGASHNEQFF. The DNA for the CDR3 is TGCGCCAGCAGCTTGGAACTACAGGGTGCATCCCACAATGAGCAGTTCTTC.

The V and J genes are TRBV4-2 and TRBJ1-4; D gene unclear. The V end was cut by 0 bases, the J end by 8 bases, with 16 bases between. The CDR3 has 16 amino acids. Germline-derived CDR1 and CDR2 are LGHNA and YNFKEQ. CDR3 bases: TGTGCCAGCAGCCAAGATCGGGTAGAAACTAGAGAAAAACTGTTTTTT. It encodes CASSQDRVETREKLFF.

The V gene is TRBV5-6, the J gene TRBJ1-1; TRBD1 aligns across 7 bases. From germline, CDR1 is SGHDT and CDR2 YYEEEE. The trim removed 4 bases at V and 3 bases at J, leaving 9 bases unmatched. This CDR3 is built from 15 residues. CDR3 sequence reads: CASSRRRTGDTEAFF. In nucleotides, the CDR3 is TGTGCCAGCAGCCGGAGAAGAACAGGGGACACTGAAGCTTTCTTT.

This clone was detected a few times. V is TRBV7-9 and J is TRBJ1-5; a possible D gene is TRBD1 (5 bases). The V gene lost 3 bases and the J gene lost 9 bases, with 15 bases spanning the gap. CDR1 SEHNR and CDR2 FQNEAQ come from the germline V gene (reference sequence). The CDR3 is made up of 14 amino acids. The CDR3 loop reads CASSFAGNSLPQHF. CDR3 sequence (DNA): TGTGCCAGCAGCTTTGCAGGGAACAGTTTGCCCCAGCATTTT. Combining the CDR3 with reference TRBV7-9 and TRBJ1-5 gives the whole variable domain DTGVSQNPRHKITKRGQNVTFRCDPISEHNRLYWYRQTLGQGPEFLTYFQNEAQLEKSRLLSDRFSAERPKGSFSTLEIQRTEQGDSAMYLCASSFAGNSLPQHFGDGTRLSIL.

V gene TRBV6-6 combines with J gene TRBJ1-5; D remains unclear. CDR3 length equals 14 residues. Between the trimmed V and J ends, which lost 0 bases and 0 bases, there was a span of 3 bases. Looked up from germline, CDR1 is MNHNY and CDR2 is SVGAGI (reference sequence). The CDR3 reads CASSYSNSNQPQHF. The DNA of the CDR3 is TGTGCCAGCAGTTACTCGAATAGCAATCAGCCCCAGCATTTT.

The genes are TRBV5-5 and TRBJ1-6; D is ambiguous. Germline V CDR1 and CDR2: SGHKS, YYEKEE (reference sequence). The CDR3 length is 17 residues. V was cut by 5 bases and J by 2 bases, with 17 bases left in between. Here the CDR3 DNA reads TGTGCCAGCAGTATGGACGTCAGCGTGGCCTATAATTCACCCCTCCACTTT. This translates into CASSMDVSVAYNSPLHF.

The V gene is TRBV7-2, the J gene TRBJ1-4; D uncertain. The CDR3 is 15 amino acids. Germline CDR1 reads SGHTA; CDR2 reads FQGNSA. The V gene lost 2 bases and the J gene lost 12 bases, with 19 bases spanning the gap. The CDR3 spells CASSLSPLRVVELFF. CDR3 DNA sequence: TGTGCCAGCAGCTTAAGCCCTCTCCGTGTAGTGGAACTGTTTTTT.